This TCR beta chain came from a study of Ad26.COV2.S vaccination and SARS-CoV-2 variants. On the study more broadly: The study gave Ad26.COV2.S intramuscularly, once or twice 56 days apart. Study outcomes and limitations: Analyses of TCR breadth and depth may have underestimated total T cell responses. The study found higher spike-specific TCR breadth in vaccine than placebo recipients.

The treatment here: over 15 received Ad26.COV2.S at low or high dose, single or two shots; 5 received placebo; per-sample allocation not given. Collection of samples fell on day 63 after the first vaccine or placebo injection. Expressing Wuhan-strain SARS-CoV-2 spike, an Ad26 vector served as the vaccine. Note on this clone: Antigen unknown. This sample also contains other DNA sequences that code for the same CDR3.

The junction had 2 bases not matched to a gene; V was cut back by 3 bases and J by 5 bases. The CDR3 is made up of 13 amino acids. Germline loops: CDR1 SGHRS, CDR2 YFSETQ. Libraries were prepared by immunoSEQ multiplex PCR; TCRdb keeps only in-frame clonotypes and omits some of them. Found here are about 390,000 clones, approximately 86% of them singletons; the top ten hold roughly 3.2%. The sequences come from peripheral blood, collected in a trial of Ad26.COV2.S vaccine versus placebo. V and J are TRBV5-1 and TRBJ2-5, with 9 positions matching TRBD1. The TCR comes from a person aged 18-65 years who received the Ad26.COV2.S COVID-19 vaccine or a placebo. The CDR3 bases are TGCGCCAGCAGCTACGGGACAGGGGAGACCCAGTACTTC. This gives the protein CASSYGTGETQYF.